Shown below are 29 T cell receptor beta chains from a single sample sequenced in a study of cytomegalovirus exposure and HLA in healthy donors. Sequenced by immunoSEQ multiplex PCR; TCRdb stores in-frame clones only, minus some. The sample lists some 65,000 clones; about 96% were seen once. Sequencing was carried out using PBMCs. Every receptor here comes from a man aged 18-30 years in good health and CMV-seronegative.

As regards this clone: At one boundary the junction diverges from the germline segment, which might be a read error. CDR3 amino acids: CVSRGNTEAFF. In DNA form, the CDR3 reads TGTGTCAGCAGGGGCAATACTGAAGCTTTCTTT. V and J are TRBV27 and TRBJ1-1, with TRBD1 as a possible D gene (6 bases). From germline, CDR1 is MNHEY and CDR2 SMNVEV (reference sequence). CDR3 length: 11 residues.

In DNA, the CDR3 is TGTGCCAGCTCCTTCGAGACAGGGTCTGTCACCGGGGAGCTGTTTTTT. Its translation is CASSFETGSVTGELFF. This rearrangement joins TRBV18 to TRBJ2-2, with 7 bases matching TRBD1. V shed 6 bases, J shed 4 bases, and the junction held 11 bases outside the gene matches. Germline CDR1 is KGHSH and CDR2 is LQKENI. The CDR3 runs to 16 residues.

The chain uses TRBV11-2 and TRBJ2-1, with a tentative D call TRBD2 (6 bases). The CDR3 consists of 19 residues. The V gene's germline CDR1 is SGHAT and CDR2 FQNNGV. Deletions cut 5 bases from V and 3 bases from J, with 26 bases between. CDR3 amino acids: CASSPLALKTHHLYNEQFF. In DNA form, the CDR3 reads TGTGCCAGCAGCCCACTAGCCCTCAAGACTCACCACCTCTACAATGAGCAGTTCTTC.

The chain has TRBV9 and TRBJ2-2; TRBD2 aligns across 13 bases. V lost 3 bases, J lost 7 bases, and 3 bases stayed unmatched. This CDR3 is built from 15 residues. The germline V gene has CDR1 SGDLS and CDR2 YYNGEE. CDR3 coding DNA: TGTGCCAGCAGCGGTACTAGCGGGAGGGTCGGGGAGCTGTTTTTT. As protein: CASSGTSGRVGELFF.

This CDR3 is CSQRDRENEQFF. CDR3 DNA: TGCAGCCAAAGGGACAGGGAGAATGAGCAGTTCTTC. This sequence joins TRBV29-1 and TRBJ2-1, with TRBD1 matching over 9 bases. Losses at the gene ends were 8 bases for V and 7 bases for J; bases not matched to a gene: 6. This CDR3 has 12 amino acids. CDR1 is SQVTM and CDR2 is ANQGSEA in the germline V gene.

This chain connects TRBV11-3 to TRBJ2-7, with D unclear. In germline, CDR1 is SGHNT, CDR2 YENEEA. V was cut by 4 bases and J by 4 bases, with 11 bases left in between. The CDR3 sequence is 13 residues long. CDR3 region: CASSSLAEYEQYF. Here the CDR3 DNA reads TGTGCCAGCAGCTCCCTCGCGGAGTACGAGCAGTACTTC. Drawing the rest from reference TRBV11-3 and TRBJ2-7, the complete variable domain is EAGVVQSPRYKIIEKKQPVAFWCNPISGHNTLYWYLQNLGQGPELLIRYENEEAVDDSQLPKDRFSAERLKGVDSTLKIQPAELGDSAVYLCASSSLAEYEQYFGPGTRLTVT.

The chain uses TRBV5-1 and TRBJ2-7, with 9 bases identical to TRBD1. The CDR3 totals 13 residues. Germline CDR1 and CDR2: SGHRS and YFSETQ. Trimming at V came to 3 bases and at J to 6 bases, leaving 4 bases not matched to a gene. CDR3 DNA sequence: TGCGCCAGCAGCTCGGGGGACAGGGCCGAGCAGTACTTC. Translating gives CASSSGDRAEQYF.

V and J are TRBV10-1 and TRBJ1-5; D ambiguous. The germline V and J ends were trimmed by 8 bases and 2 bases, with 10 bases remaining between them. This CDR3 is built from 13 residues. Germline V gene sequence: CDR1 WNHNN, CDR2 SYGVQD (reference sequence). The DNA for the CDR3 is TGCGCCAGCTCTCCCGGTGGCAATCAGCCCCAGCATTTT. Amino acids: CASSPGGNQPQHF.

The chain has TRBV5-1 and TRBJ2-5; TRBD2 agrees at 8 bases. The CDR3 is made up of 14 amino acids. Per germline, CDR1 SGHRS and CDR2 YFSETQ. The V segment lost 2 bases and the J segment 5 bases; nucleotides outside the gene matches: 5. The CDR3 bases are TGCGCCAGCAGCTTCACGGGAGGGACGGAGACCCAGTACTTC. Amino acids: CASSFTGGTETQYF.

CDR3 bases: TGTGCCAGCAGCGGCCGCCCTCCGGGGTTCTTTGAAAAACTGTTTTTT. As protein: CASSGRPPGFFEKLFF. V is TRBV9 and J is TRBJ1-4; D is unclear. V lost 3 bases and J 7 bases, leaving 19 bases between the germline ends. Germline CDR1 and CDR2: SGDLS and YYNGEE. There are 16 residues in the CDR3.

CDR3 region: CASSQTSGNQPQHF. In DNA, the CDR3 is TGTGCCAGCAGCCAAACCAGTGGCAATCAGCCCCAGCATTTT. This chain uses TRBV11-2 with TRBJ1-5, with D unresolved. V was clipped by 5 bases and J by 2 bases, with 10 bases between them. The CDR3 contains 14 residues. Germline V lookup: CDR1 SGHAT, CDR2 FQNNGV.

The chain recombines TRBV28 with TRBJ2-5, with D unclear. The CDR3 sequence is 12 residues long. Trimming pared 3 bases from V and 3 bases from J, leaving 5 bases between. Germline V lookup: CDR1 MDHEN, CDR2 SYDVKM. CDR3 protein: CASSFEKETQYF. The CDR3 DNA sequence: TGTGCCAGCAGTTTTGAGAAAGAGACCCAGTACTTC. Together with reference TRBV28 and TRBJ2-5, the CDR3 gives the full variable domain: DVKVTQSSRYLVKRTGEKVFLECVQDMDHENMFWYRQDPGLGLRLIYFSYDVKMKEKGDIPEGYSVSREKKERFSLILESASTNQTSMYLCASSFEKETQYFGPGTRLLVL.

V and J are TRBV15 and TRBJ2-1; the match to TRBD2 covers 7 bases. V lost 0 bases to trimming and J lost 10 bases; unmatched junction nucleotides: 6. This CDR3 comprises 14 residues. CDR1 and CDR2 (germline): LNHNV, YYDKDF (reference sequence). CDR3 sequence reads: CATSRDFQGGEQFF. CDR3 in DNA: TGTGCCACCAGCAGAGATTTTCAGGGAGGGGAGCAGTTCTTC.

The chain links TRBV6-6 to TRBJ1-1; 7 bases map to TRBD1. The CDR3 runs to 14 residues. The V gene's germline CDR1 is MNHNY and CDR2 SVGAGI (reference sequence). J was trimmed by 1 base and V by 4 bases; bases with no gene match: 3. The CDR3 nucleotides are TGTGCCAGCAGTTCGGGACAGCCGAACACTGAAGCTTTCTTT. The encoded protein is CASSSGQPNTEAFF.

This clone was seen just once. The chain employs TRBV18 and TRBJ1-4; TRBD1 aligns across 8 bases. Per the germline V gene, CDR1 is KGHSH and CDR2 is LQKENI. Trimming cost V 4 bases and J 4 bases; bases outside gene matches: 2. The CDR3 covers 14 residues. CDR3 sequence reads: CASSRTGYNEKLFF. In DNA form, the CDR3 reads TGTGCCAGCTCACGGACAGGGTATAATGAAAAACTGTTTTTT.

This clone was recorded only once. The rearrangement joins TRBV2 to TRBJ2-7; 9 bases match TRBD2. The CDR3 consists of 14 residues. J lost 3 bases, V lost 3 bases, and 3 bases had no gene match. CDR1 SNHLY and CDR2 FYNNEI come from the germline V gene. Here the CDR3 DNA reads TGTGCCAGCAGTGATAGCGGGAGCGTCTACGAGCAGTACTTC. Protein: CASSDSGSVYEQYF.

The chain couples TRBV5-6 to TRBJ1-1, with D unclear. This CDR3 comprises 13 residues. Deletions cut 2 bases from V and 5 bases from J, with 10 bases between. Germline CDR1 SGHDT, CDR2 YYEEEE. CDR3 region: CASSFKGGTEAFF. Written as DNA, the CDR3 is TGTGCCAGCAGCTTTAAGGGAGGGACTGAAGCTTTCTTT. The whole variable domain, filled in from reference TRBV5-6 and TRBJ1-1, reads DAGVTQSPTHLIKTRGQQVTLRCSPKSGHDTVSWYQQALGQGPQFIFQYYEEEERQRGNFPDRFSGHQFPNYSSELNVNALLLGDSALYLCASSFKGGTEAFFGQGTRLTVV.

This chain uses TRBV28 with TRBJ2-7, with 7 bases lining up with TRBD2. The CDR3 has 12 residues. CDR1 is MDHEN and CDR2 is SYDVKM in the germline V gene. The J segment lost 6 bases and the V segment lost 6 bases, leaving 5 bases of the junction unmatched. CDR3 DNA: TGTGCCAGCAGATGGGACTACGGCGAGCAGTACTTC. Its protein is CASRWDYGEQYF.

CDR3 sequence reads: CASSLELAGAEQYF. Written as DNA, the CDR3 is TGTGCCAGCAGCTTGGAACTAGCGGGAGCCGAGCAGTACTTC. V usage is TRBV7-6 and J usage is TRBJ2-7; 11 positions match TRBD2. With 3 bases clipped from V and 6 bases from J, the junction kept 4 bases outside the gene matches. The CDR3 length is 14 residues. Germline CDR1 SGHVS, CDR2 FNYEAQ.

The chain combines TRBV28 with TRBJ1-4; the D gene is possibly TRBD1 (6 bases). Germline V gives CDR1 MDHEN, CDR2 SYDVKM. The CDR3 is 16 amino acids. V was trimmed by 6 bases and J by 3 bases, leaving 17 bases between them. CDR3 region: CASRLGGATANEKLFF. The CDR3 DNA sequence: TGTGCCAGCAGATTGGGGGGGGCGACGGCTAATGAAAAACTGTTTTTT.

This chain connects TRBV4-1 to TRBJ1-1, with 7 bases fitting TRBD1. J lost 5 bases, V lost 2 bases, and 5 bases had no gene match. Germline V gives CDR1 MGHRA, CDR2 YSYEKL. This CDR3 is built from 14 residues. The CDR3 reads CASSQRQGGTEAFF. In DNA form, the CDR3 reads TGCGCCAGCAGCCAAAGACAGGGCGGGACTGAAGCTTTCTTT.

The rearrangement joins TRBV15 to TRBJ2-5, with 7 bases that match TRBD2. V lost 9 bases to trimming and J lost 2 bases; unmatched junction nucleotides: 6. Looked up from germline, CDR1 is LNHNV and CDR2 is YYDKDF (reference sequence). This CDR3 is 13 amino acids long. The CDR3 sequence: CATVRDYQETQYF. CDR3 DNA: TGTGCCACAGTAAGGGACTATCAAGAGACCCAGTACTTC.

The CDR3 DNA is TGTGCCAGCAGTACGGGGTCGCTTGGATCAGATACGCAGTATTTT. It encodes CASSTGSLGSDTQYF. V is TRBV28 and J is TRBJ2-3; maybe TRBD2 (5 bases). In germline, CDR1 is MDHEN, CDR2 SYDVKM. Trimming cost V 5 bases and J 4 bases, with 16 bases left between them. The CDR3 contains 15 residues.

The V call is TRBV6-5, the J call TRBJ1-2, with D possibly matching TRBD1 (6 bases). The germline V gene encodes CDR1 MNHEY and CDR2 SVGAGI. V was pared by 6 bases and J by 5 bases, with 16 bases between. The CDR3 is 14 residues long. The CDR3: CASSPLRGGYGYTF. Written as DNA, the CDR3 is TGTGCCAGCAGCCCGCTCAGGGGAGGGTATGGCTACACCTTC.

This chain links TRBV18 with TRBJ1-5; D might be TRBD1 (6 bases). Germline V gene lookup returns CDR1 KGHSH and CDR2 LQKENI. The CDR3 is 14 amino acids. The V end lost 6 bases, the J end lost 7 bases, and 16 bases lay between the germline ends. CDR3 region: CASSSGVVIQPQHF. For the CDR3, the DNA is TGTGCCAGCTCGTCAGGGGTTGTAATCCAGCCCCAGCATTTT. Full variable domain (remainder filled in from reference TRBV18 and TRBJ1-5): NAGVMQNPRHLVRRRGQEARLRCSPMKGHSHVYWYRQLPEEGLKFMVYLQKENIIDESGMPKERFSAEFPKEGPSILRIQQVVRGDSAAYFCASSSGVVIQPQHFGDGTRLSIL.

This clone has only one observation. J is TRBJ2-7 and V is TRBV4-1; 7 positions agree with TRBD1. Germline CDR1 and CDR2: MGHRA and YSYEKL. Germline trimming cut 3 bases from V and 2 bases from J; bases unmatched to any gene: 7. The CDR3 runs to 15 residues. This CDR3 is CASSHGTDRTYEQYF. The CDR3 DNA follows: TGCGCCAGCAGCCACGGGACAGACAGAACCTACGAGCAGTACTTC.

The rearrangement uses TRBV6-1 and TRBJ1-2; D gene ambiguous. The CDR3 extends over 14 amino acids. CDR1 is MNHNS and CDR2 is SASEGT in the germline V gene. V was pared by 2 bases and J by 4 bases, with 11 bases between. The CDR3 region is CASSERAAFYGYTF. The CDR3 DNA reads TGTGCCAGCAGTGAAAGAGCCGCTTTCTATGGCTACACCTTC.

This clone was seen once. The V gene is TRBV5-1, the J gene TRBJ2-3; 9 positions agree with TRBD2. CDR3 length: 15 amino acids. After removal of 1 base from V and 4 bases from J, the junction contained 4 bases not matched to a gene. Germline CDR1 SGHRS, CDR2 YFSETQ. This chain's CDR3 is CASSLSSGIADTQYF. DNA for the CDR3: TGCGCCAGCAGCTTGTCTAGCGGGATTGCAGATACGCAGTATTTT.

The V gene is TRBV6-1, the J gene TRBJ2-7; possibly TRBD1 for D (7 bases). Germline V CDR1 and CDR2: MNHNS, SASEGT. The CDR3 extends over 14 amino acids. V shed 6 bases and J shed 2 bases, with 14 bases lying between them. The CDR3 DNA reads TGTGCCAGCAGGGCAGGGGGGCACACCTACGAGCAGTACTTC. This codes for CASRAGGHTYEQYF.